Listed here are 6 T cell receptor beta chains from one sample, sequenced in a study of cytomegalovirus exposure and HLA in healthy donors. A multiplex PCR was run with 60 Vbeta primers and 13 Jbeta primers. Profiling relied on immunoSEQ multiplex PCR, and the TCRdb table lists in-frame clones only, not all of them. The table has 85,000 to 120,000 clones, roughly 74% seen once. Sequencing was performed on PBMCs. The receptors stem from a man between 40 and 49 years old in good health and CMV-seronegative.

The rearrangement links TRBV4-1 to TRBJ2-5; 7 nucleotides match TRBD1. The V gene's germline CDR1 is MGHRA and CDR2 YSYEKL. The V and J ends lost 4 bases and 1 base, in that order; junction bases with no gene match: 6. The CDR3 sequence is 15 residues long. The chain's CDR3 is CASSRPDRTQETQYF. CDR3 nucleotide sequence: TGCGCCAGCAGCCGCCCGGACAGGACCCAAGAGACCCAGTACTTC.

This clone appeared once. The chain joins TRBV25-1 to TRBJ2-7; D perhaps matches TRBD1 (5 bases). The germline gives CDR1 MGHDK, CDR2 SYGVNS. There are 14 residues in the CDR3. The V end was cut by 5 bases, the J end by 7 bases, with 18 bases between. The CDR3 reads CASSKGSVGREQYF. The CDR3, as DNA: TGTGCCAGCAGTAAGGGGTCAGTCGGAAGGGAGCAGTACTTC.

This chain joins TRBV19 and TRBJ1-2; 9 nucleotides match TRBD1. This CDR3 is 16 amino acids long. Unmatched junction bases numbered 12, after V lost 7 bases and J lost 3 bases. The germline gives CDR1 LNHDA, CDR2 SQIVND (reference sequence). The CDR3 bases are TGTGCCAGTAAGGCGAATCTTTGGACAGGGGACTATGGCTACACCTTC. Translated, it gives CASKANLWTGDYGYTF. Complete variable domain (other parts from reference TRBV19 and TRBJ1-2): DGGITQSPKYLFRKEGQNVTLSCEQNLNHDAMYWYRQDPGQGLRLIYYSQIVNDFQKGDIAEGYSVSREKKESFPLTVTSAQKNPTAFYLCASKANLWTGDYGYTFGSGTRLTVV.

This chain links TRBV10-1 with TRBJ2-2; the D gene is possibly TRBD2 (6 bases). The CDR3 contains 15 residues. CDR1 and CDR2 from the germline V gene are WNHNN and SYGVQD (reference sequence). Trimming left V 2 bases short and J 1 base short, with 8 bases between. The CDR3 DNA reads TGCGCCAGCAGTGAGGCGGGACGGAACACCGGGGAGCTGTTTTTT. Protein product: CASSEAGRNTGELFF.

The CDR3 region has the DNA TGTGCCAGCAGTGATGGGACTTCATACAATGAGCAGTTCTTC. It encodes CASSDGTSYNEQFF. The rearrangement links TRBV6-1 to TRBJ2-1; D might be TRBD2 (6 bases). Germline CDR1 MNHNS, CDR2 SASEGT. Trimming pared 3 bases from V and 4 bases from J, leaving 10 bases between. The CDR3 covers 14 residues.

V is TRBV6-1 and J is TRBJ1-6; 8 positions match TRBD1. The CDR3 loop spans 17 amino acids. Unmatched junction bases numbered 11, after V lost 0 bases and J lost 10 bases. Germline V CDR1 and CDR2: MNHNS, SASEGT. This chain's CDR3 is CASSEASYRTGHSPLHF. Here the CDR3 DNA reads TGTGCCAGCAGTGAAGCGTCTTATCGGACAGGGCACTCACCCCTCCACTTT.